The clone carrying this T cell receptor beta chain was detected only once. Trimming shortened V by 2 bases and J by 4 bases, and 11 bases separated the two germline ends. The germline V gene has CDR1 MNHEY and CDR2 SVGEGT. This CDR3 is 15 amino acids long. This record comes from a study of blood T cell repertoires in COVID-19. Per the original data handling: Nucleated cell number was recorded as an estimate derived from reference gene primer amplification. Only in-frame clones appear in the TCRdb table, and some are missing; sequencing was by immunoSEQ multiplex PCR. V and J calls and clone size are given by that table; D and trimming were obtained from the DNA. Among 150,000 or so clones listed, approximately 83% were seen once.

The specimen sequenced was peripheral blood. The TCR comes from a man aged 55 to 70 with acute or convalescent COVID-19. The chain couples TRBV6-2 or TRBV6-3 to TRBJ2-2, with a tentative D call TRBD2 (5 bases). The chain's CDR3 is CASSYGLPSTGELFF. CDR3 sequence (DNA): TGTGCCAGCAGTTACGGACTCCCGAGCACCGGGGAGCTGTTTTTT.